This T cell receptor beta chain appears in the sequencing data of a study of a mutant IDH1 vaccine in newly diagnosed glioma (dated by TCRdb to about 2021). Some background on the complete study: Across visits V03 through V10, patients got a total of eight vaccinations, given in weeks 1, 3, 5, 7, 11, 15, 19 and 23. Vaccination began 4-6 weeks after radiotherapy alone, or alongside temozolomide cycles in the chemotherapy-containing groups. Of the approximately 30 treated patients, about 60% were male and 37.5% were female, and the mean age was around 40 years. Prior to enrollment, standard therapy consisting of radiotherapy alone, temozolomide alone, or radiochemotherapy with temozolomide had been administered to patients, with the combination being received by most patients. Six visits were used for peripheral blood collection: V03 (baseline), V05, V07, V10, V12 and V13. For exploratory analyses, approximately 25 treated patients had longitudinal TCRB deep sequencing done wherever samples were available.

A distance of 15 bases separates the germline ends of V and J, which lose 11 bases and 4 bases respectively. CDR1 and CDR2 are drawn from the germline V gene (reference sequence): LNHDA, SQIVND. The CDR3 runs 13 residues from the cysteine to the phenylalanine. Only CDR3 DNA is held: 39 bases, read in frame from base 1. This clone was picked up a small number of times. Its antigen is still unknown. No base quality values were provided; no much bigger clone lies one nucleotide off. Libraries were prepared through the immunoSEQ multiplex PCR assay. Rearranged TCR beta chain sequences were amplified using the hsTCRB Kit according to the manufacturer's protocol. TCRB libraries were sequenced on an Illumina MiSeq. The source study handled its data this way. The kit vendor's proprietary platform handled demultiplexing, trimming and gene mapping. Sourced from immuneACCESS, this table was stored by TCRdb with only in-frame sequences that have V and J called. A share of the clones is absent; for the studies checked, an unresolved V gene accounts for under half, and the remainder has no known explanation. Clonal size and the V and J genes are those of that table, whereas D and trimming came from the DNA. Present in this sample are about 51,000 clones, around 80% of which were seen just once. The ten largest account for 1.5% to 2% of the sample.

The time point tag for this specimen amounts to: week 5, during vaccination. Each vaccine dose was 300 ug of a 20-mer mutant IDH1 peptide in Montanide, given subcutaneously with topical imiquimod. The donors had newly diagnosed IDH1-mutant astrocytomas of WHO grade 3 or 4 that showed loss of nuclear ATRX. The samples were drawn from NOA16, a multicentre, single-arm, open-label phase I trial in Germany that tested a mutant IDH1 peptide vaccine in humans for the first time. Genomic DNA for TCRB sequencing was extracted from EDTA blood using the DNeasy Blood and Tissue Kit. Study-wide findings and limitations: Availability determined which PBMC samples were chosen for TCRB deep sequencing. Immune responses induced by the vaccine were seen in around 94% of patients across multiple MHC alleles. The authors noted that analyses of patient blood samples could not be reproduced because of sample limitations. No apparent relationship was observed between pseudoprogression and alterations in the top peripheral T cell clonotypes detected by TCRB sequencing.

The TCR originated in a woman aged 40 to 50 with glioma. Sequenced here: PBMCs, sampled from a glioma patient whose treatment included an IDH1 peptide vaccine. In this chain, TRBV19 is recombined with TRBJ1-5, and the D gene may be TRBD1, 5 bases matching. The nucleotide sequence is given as TGTGCCGCAGAGGGGAGCCCAAATCAGCCCCAGCATTTT. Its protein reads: CAAEGSPNQPQHF.